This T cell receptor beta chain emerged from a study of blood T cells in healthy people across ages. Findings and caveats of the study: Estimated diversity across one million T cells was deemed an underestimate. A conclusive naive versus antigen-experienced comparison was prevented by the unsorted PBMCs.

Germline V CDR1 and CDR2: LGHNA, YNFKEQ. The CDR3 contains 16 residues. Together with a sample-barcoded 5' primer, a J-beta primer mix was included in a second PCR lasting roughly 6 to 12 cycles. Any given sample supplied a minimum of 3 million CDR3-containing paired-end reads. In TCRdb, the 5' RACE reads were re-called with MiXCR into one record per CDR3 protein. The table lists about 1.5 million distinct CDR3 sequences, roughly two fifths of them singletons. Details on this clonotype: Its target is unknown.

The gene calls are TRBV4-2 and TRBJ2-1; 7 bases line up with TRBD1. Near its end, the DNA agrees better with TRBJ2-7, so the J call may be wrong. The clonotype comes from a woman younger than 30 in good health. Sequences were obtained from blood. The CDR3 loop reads CASSHKGATYYNEQYF. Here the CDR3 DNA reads TGTGCCAGCAGCCATAAGGGGGCAACTTATTACAATGAGCAGTACTTC.